This T cell receptor (beta chain) came from a study of blood T cells in healthy people across ages. This CDR3 is built from 11 residues. Trimming took 5 bases from V and 3 from J, leaving 8 bases between them. The germline gives CDR1 DFQATT, CDR2 SNEGSKA (reference sequence). Primed by a sample-barcoded 5' primer and a J-beta primer mix, a second PCR proceeded for 7 to 11 cycles. TCRdb recomputed calls from the 5' RACE reads with MiXCR, one row per CDR3 protein. The profile shows roughly 790,000 distinct CDR3 sequences, approximately 43% of them singletons. General study results and limits: Not knowing donor CMV status may have confounded expanded clonotype changes.

This clonotype was recorded a few times. The antigen is undetermined. The rearrangement uses TRBV20-1 and TRBJ2-7; D uncertain. The sequence was obtained from an older woman in good health. Sample: blood. The CDR3 here is CSAASDYEQYF. CDR3 DNA sequence: TGCAGTGCTGCTTCGGACTACGAGCAGTACTTC.